The rows below give T cell receptor beta chains drawn from one sample of a study of shared clonotypes between healthy human individuals. The assay was immunoSEQ multiplex PCR, and TCRdb's table has in-frame clones only and misses some. This table has 2 million to 3 million clones, under 95% appearing once. The sample taken for sequencing was naive CD4+ T cells from PBMCs. The origin of the receptors is a man aged 18 to 29 in good health. Some clones in this sample may be carry-over from other donors' samples. Both conserved end residues are part of each CDR3. D genes are given only for firm matches. Not every row has a clone size; where given, it reads once, few, many or a size class.

DNA | CDR3 | J | D | size | V
TGTGCCAGCAACCTACAGGGGAACTATGGCTACACCTTC | CASNLQGNYGYTF | TRBJ1-2 | TRBD1 | . | TRBV5-6
TGTGCCAGCAGCCCCAAACCGGGACAGGGACGCTGGAGCGAGCAGTACTTC | CASSPKPGQGRWSEQYF | TRBJ2-7 | TRBD1 | . | TRBV7-8
TGTGCCAGCAGTTTTTCGTCGCCACCCTATGGCTACACCTTC | CASSFSSPPYGYTF | TRBJ1-2 | . | . | TRBV28
TGTGCCAGCAGCTTGGACATTGGGGCCGGGGGGGATACTGAAGCTTTCTTT | CASSLDIGAGGDTEAFF | TRBJ1-1 | . | . | TRBV5-8
TGTGCCACAACCCCCGGGGTCACGACATACGAGCAGTACTTC | CATTPGVTTYEQYF | TRBJ2-7 | . | . | TRBV5-4
TGTGCCAGCAGTGGAGAGGGTAGTCGGGGGAAGACCCAGTACTTC | CASSGEGSRGKTQYF | TRBJ2-5 | . | . | TRBV25-1
TGTGCCAGCAGTCCCCCCAACGGGAGGCACTCCTACGAGCAGTACTTC | CASSPPNGRHSYEQYF | TRBJ2-7 | TRBD2 | . | TRBV11-2
TGTGCCAGCAGCCGTCCCCTAGGGGCCCTGCAAGAGACCCAGTACTTC | CASSRPLGALQETQYF | TRBJ2-5 | . | . | TRBV7-9
TGTGCCAGCGGGACAGCCGAGGGTGAACAGTACTTC | CASGTAEGEQYF | TRBJ2-7 | TRBD1 | few | TRBV7-3
TGCGCCAGCAGCCAAGGACTAGCACGAACCCGTCACAATGAGCAGTTCTTC | CASSQGLARTRHNEQFF | TRBJ2-1 | TRBD2 | . | TRBV4-1
TGCGCCAGCAGCCAATCCGCAGGGGCGCGAGAGACCCAGTACTTC | CASSQSAGARETQYF | TRBJ2-5 | . | . | TRBV5-1
TGTGCCACCAGCAGAGATTCCGAGACCCAGTACTTC | CATSRDSETQYF | TRBJ2-5 | . | . | TRBV15
TGTGCCAGTAGTGGACTTACGAACACCGGGGAGCTGTTTTTT | CASSGLTNTGELFF | TRBJ2-2 | . | few | TRBV19
TGCGCCAGCAGCCAGACGGATACGCAGTATTTT | CASSQTDTQYF | TRBJ2-3 | . | . | TRBV5-1
TGTGCCAGCAGCTCGAGGGACGGATATGAAGCTTTCTTT | CASSSRDGYEAFF | TRBJ1-1 | . | few | TRBV5-4
TGCGCCAGCAGCCGATCACTAGCGGGAGTGGCCGATACGCAGTATTTT | CASSRSLAGVADTQYF | TRBJ2-3 | TRBD2 | . | TRBV5-1
TGTGCCAGTAGTACTTACGGGACCCTCTCCTACGAGCAGTACTTC | CASSTYGTLSYEQYF | TRBJ2-7 | . | once | TRBV19
TGTGCCAGCAGCTTCCTCACAGGGGTCGAGCAGTACTTC | CASSFLTGVEQYF | TRBJ2-7 | TRBD1 | . | TRBV7-3
TGTGCCAGCTCACGGTTTCCCACAGCGAGGACCGGGGAGCTGTTTTTT | CASSRFPTARTGELFF | TRBJ2-2 | . | . | TRBV18
TGTGCCAGCAGCGTAGTTGGATACAACACCGGGGAGCTGTTTTTT | CASSVVGYNTGELFF | TRBJ2-2 | . | . | TRBV9
TGTGCCAGCAGTTTTGGGACTAGCAATTCCCCGGGGGGGCAGTACTTC | CASSFGTSNSPGGQYF | TRBJ2-7 | TRBD2 | . | TRBV28
TGTGCCAGCTCATCGGGACCCGGGACGGGTGAAAAACTGTTTTTT | CASSSGPGTGEKLFF | TRBJ1-4 | . | . | TRBV18
TGTGCCAGCAGCCGGACAGGGGAGGGGTATGGCTACACCTTC | CASSRTGEGYGYTF | TRBJ1-2 | TRBD1 | . | TRBV5-5
TGCGCCAGCAGCCAAGAGTCGAATGAGCAGTTCTTC | CASSQESNEQFF | TRBJ2-1 | . | once | TRBV4-1
TGTGCCAGGGGGCAAACAGGACAAGAGACCCAGTACTTC | CARGQTGQETQYF | TRBJ2-5 | . | . | TRBV6-1
TGTGCCAGTAGTATACTAGGGCTGTTAGACGCTGAAGCTTTCTTT | CASSILGLLDAEAFF | TRBJ1-1 | . | . | TRBV19
TGTGCCAGCAGCTTAAGCCCGGCACAGGGGTATGGCTACACCTTC | CASSLSPAQGYGYTF | TRBJ1-2 | TRBD1 | . | TRBV7-2
TGTGCCAGCAGCCCTCAAGGTATACAAAATGAGCAGTTCTTC | CASSPQGIQNEQFF | TRBJ2-1 | . | . | TRBV7-3
TGTGCCAGCAGCTTAGGGTCGGGTCCCTACGAGCAGTACTTC | CASSLGSGPYEQYF | TRBJ2-7 | . | . | TRBV7-8
TGCGCCAGCTCCCGTCGGCGGGAGGGTACAGATACGCAGTATTTT | CASSRRREGTDTQYF | TRBJ2-3 | TRBD2 | . | TRBV5-1
TGTGCCAGCAGCTTAGCCGGCTTGCGGGCGAAAGGGGCCGGGGAGCTGTTTTTT | CASSLAGLRAKGAGELFF | TRBJ2-2 | . | . | TRBV7-9
TGTGCCAGCAGCTTAGCCGCCATGAACACTGAAGCTTTCTTT | CASSLAAMNTEAFF | TRBJ1-1 | . | . | TRBV11-1
TGTGCCATCAGGGGGACTAATGAAAAACTGTTTTTT | CAIRGTNEKLFF | TRBJ1-4 | . | . | TRBV10-3
TGTGCCAGCAGCACAGGGCCAAGTGATAATTCACCCCTCCACTTT | CASSTGPSDNSPLHF | TRBJ1-6 | . | once | TRBV9
TGTGCCAGTAGTGTGAGGGACAGGGGACCTACCACTGAAGCTTTCTTT | CASSVRDRGPTTEAFF | TRBJ1-1 | TRBD1 | few | TRBV19
TGTGCCAGCAGTCTCGCCGACGCCGAACAGGGGAACCGAGGGCATTTT | CASSLADAEQGNRGHF | TRBJ1-5 | TRBD1 | . | TRBV28
TGTGCCAGCAGTGGGATGGGTGAAAAACTGTTTTTT | CASSGMGEKLFF | TRBJ1-4 | . | once | TRBV28
TGCGCCAGCAGCCAAGATCCCAGCGGGAGGTTCCTCTCCTACGAGCAGTACTTC | CASSQDPSGRFLSYEQYF | TRBJ2-7 | TRBD2 | . | TRBV4-1
TGTGCCAGCAGCGTAGTGTCAGCGAGCACAGATACGCAGTATTTT | CASSVVSASTDTQYF | TRBJ2-3 | . | . | TRBV9
TGTGCCAGCAGTTTCTACTCCGGGACTAGCGGGAGAAATGAGCAGTTCTTC | CASSFYSGTSGRNEQFF | TRBJ2-1 | TRBD2 | once | TRBV27
TGTGCCAGCAGTGACTATCTATGGGCCAGGACCCTCTCCTACGAGCAGTACTTC | CASSDYLWARTLSYEQYF | TRBJ2-7 | . | once | TRBV6-4
TGTGCCAGCAGCGTCCCCGGGACTAGTGACATAAACGAGCAGTACTTC | CASSVPGTSDINEQYF | TRBJ2-7 | TRBD2 | . | TRBV7-9
TGTGCCAGCAGCCACAGGGGATCCTACGAGCAGTACTTC | CASSHRGSYEQYF | TRBJ2-7 | TRBD1 | . | TRBV7-9
TGTGCCAGCAGATCTAGCGGGCGCGCGGATACGCAGTATTTT | CASRSSGRADTQYF | TRBJ2-3 | TRBD2 | . | TRBV14
TGTGCCAGCAGTCCCGATCCAGTGTACCAAGAGACCCAGTACTTC | CASSPDPVYQETQYF | TRBJ2-5 | . | . | TRBV27
TGTGCCAGCAGCTTAACCAGGGAGGTCACTGAAGCTTTCTTT | CASSLTREVTEAFF | TRBJ1-1 | . | . | TRBV11-1
TGTGCCAGCAGCCAAGATGTCGCGTCTAACTATGGCTACACCTTC | CASSQDVASNYGYTF | TRBJ1-2 | . | . | TRBV4-2
TGTGCCATCAGCCCTGGGACAGGGGCCCGGGAGACCCAGTACTTC | CAISPGTGARETQYF | TRBJ2-5 | TRBD1 | once | TRBV10-3
TGTGCCAGCAGTCCCAACACTGAAGCTTTCTTT | CASSPNTEAFF | TRBJ1-1 | . | . | TRBV6-6
TGTGCCAGCAGCTTAATCAACGCCGGGGAGCTGTTTTTT | CASSLINAGELFF | TRBJ2-2 | . | . | TRBV7-3
TGTGCCAGCAGTTACTCTGCAAGTGTATCCTACAATGAGCAGTTCTTC | CASSYSASVSYNEQFF | TRBJ2-1 | . | . | TRBV6-5
TGTGCCAGTAGTAGGGACAGGATTAGCTCTGGGGCCAACGTCCTGACTTTC | CASSRDRISSGANVLTF | TRBJ2-6 | TRBD1 | . | TRBV19
TGTGCCAGCAGCCAAGAGCGGGAGGGCCAGTACGAGCAGTACTTC | CASSQEREGQYEQYF | TRBJ2-7 | TRBD2 | . | TRBV5-4
TGTGCCAGCAGCTTGGGCGGGAGACACTATGGCTACACCTTC | CASSLGGRHYGYTF | TRBJ1-2 | . | . | TRBV5-6
TGCGCCAGCAGCTTAGGGGCAGATACGCAGTATTTT | CASSLGADTQYF | TRBJ2-3 | . | . | TRBV5-1
TGTGCCAGCAGCTCCGGACAGGGGCCGGGTGAGCAGTTCTTC | CASSSGQGPGEQFF | TRBJ2-1 | TRBD1 | . | TRBV7-3
TGTGCCAGCAGCCCGGGAGGGGCCAACTACGAGCAGTACTTC | CASSPGGANYEQYF | TRBJ2-7 | TRBD2 | once | TRBV7-2
TGTGCCAGCAGTTTATCTGGGCGTGGGGCCAACGTCCTGACTTTC | CASSLSGRGANVLTF | TRBJ2-6 | . | . | TRBV28
TGTGCCAGCAGCTTTGGAGGGACACCTAACTATGGCTACACCTTC | CASSFGGTPNYGYTF | TRBJ1-2 | . | . | TRBV5-6